Presented here are 30 T cell receptor beta chains from one specimen sequenced in a study of CD8+ T cells in alopecia areata. RNA extraction was followed by reverse transcription into cDNA, which acted as the sequencing template. TCRdb's copy holds only in-frame clones and misses some; the assay was immunoSEQ multiplex PCR. The table lists about 270,000 clones, about 62% of them singletons. Treatment: oral pan-JAK inhibitor, 5-10 mg twice daily. The sample in question was CD4+ T cells sorted from blood, obtained at week 52, from a patient treated with tofacitinib. These receptors came from a human donor with alopecia areata.

This clone was picked up a small number of times. The chain recombines TRBV9 with TRBJ2-3; D might be TRBD2 (6 bases). CDR1 is SGDLS and CDR2 is YYNGEE in the germline V gene. Trimming took off 0 bases at V and 10 bases at J, with 15 bases between the two ends. The length of the CDR3 is 14 residues. CDR3 nucleotides: TGTGCCAGCAGCGTAGGTAATAGCGGTTGGTCGCAGTATTTT. Amino acid sequence: CASSVGNSGWSQYF.

This chain links TRBV30 with TRBJ1-3, with D hard to call. Germline V gene data show CDR1 as GTSNPN and CDR2 as SVGIG (reference sequence). Trimming removed 0 bases at V and 9 bases at J, with 12 bases between. The CDR3 sequence is 13 residues long. CDR3 nucleotide sequence: TGTGCCTGGAGTGTCAATCGGGAAACCACCATATATTTT. It translates to CAWSVNRETTIYF.

This chain connects TRBV5-1 to TRBJ2-7; 11 bases match TRBD2. J was trimmed by 5 bases and V by 3 bases; bases with no gene match: 7. The CDR3 is 15 amino acids. CDR1 SGHRS and CDR2 YFSETQ come from the germline V gene. In DNA, the CDR3 is TGCGCCAGCAGCTATTCGACTAGCGGGGTAAACGAGCAGTACTTC. Translating gives CASSYSTSGVNEQYF.

The chain combines TRBV2 with TRBJ1-2; TRBD1 matches 9 bases. Trimming removed 7 bases from V and 7 bases from J; junction bases left unmatched: 13. This CDR3 is built from 15 residues. Per germline, CDR1 SNHLY and CDR2 FYNNEI. The DNA of the CDR3 is TGTGCCAGCATTAGCCCGGGACAGGGAACGGGTGGCTACACCTTC. This encodes CASISPGQGTGGYTF.

CDR3 sequence: CASSYSLQGLSYEQYF. Here the CDR3 DNA reads TGTGCCAGCAGTTACTCGTTACAGGGCTTATCCTACGAGCAGTACTTC. The V call is TRBV6-6, the J call TRBJ2-7, with D tentatively TRBD1 (6 bases). This CDR3 is 16 amino acids long. The ends were cut back, 0 bases at V and 1 base at J, with 13 bases in the middle. The germline gives CDR1 MNHNY, CDR2 SVGAGI (reference sequence).

The CDR3 DNA sequence: TGTGCCTGGAGTGGTGTGGGCAGGGGGACAGGAGGTGAGCAGTTCTTC. The encoded protein is CAWSGVGRGTGGEQFF. V gene TRBV30 combines with J gene TRBJ2-1, with 8 bases that match TRBD1. Germline CDR1 reads GTSNPN; CDR2 reads SVGIG (reference sequence). CDR3 length: 16 amino acids. The J segment lost 9 bases and the V segment lost 1 base, leaving 14 bases of the junction unmatched.

This chain joins TRBV29-1 and TRBJ2-5, with TRBD1 identical over 10 bases. The V segment lost 7 bases and the J segment 5 bases; nucleotides outside the gene matches: 13. This CDR3 region has 15 residues. In germline, CDR1 is SQVTM, CDR2 ANQGSEA. The CDR3: CSGGSGQGLRETQYF. The DNA for the CDR3 is TGCAGCGGCGGCTCGGGACAGGGGCTTCGGGAGACCCAGTACTTC.

The V call is TRBV29-1, the J call TRBJ1-1; perhaps TRBD1 as D (5 bases). The CDR3 loop spans 13 amino acids. The V end lost 7 bases, the J end lost 1 base, and 13 bases lay between the germline ends. CDR1 and CDR2 (germline): SQVTM, ANQGSEA. For the CDR3, the DNA is TGCAGCGCCGCTGAGGGGACGAACACTGAAGCTTTCTTT. Its translation: CSAAEGTNTEAFF.

The rearrangement joins TRBV2 to TRBJ1-4; 8 bases are a match to TRBD1. In germline, CDR1 is SNHLY, CDR2 FYNNEI. Trimming removed 4 bases from V and 8 bases from J; junction bases left unmatched: 3. The CDR3 runs 13 residues. The CDR3 loop reads CASSVRQGEKLFF. The CDR3 DNA is TGTGCCAGCAGTGTACGACAGGGGGAAAAACTGTTTTTT.

The chain combines TRBV6-1 with TRBJ1-5; D not certain. The CDR3 is made up of 12 amino acids. Germline values: CDR1 MNHNS, CDR2 SASEGT. Trimming removed 3 bases at V and 5 bases at J, with 5 bases between. CDR3 nucleotides: TGTGCCAGCAGTGAGGGAGATCAGCCCCAGCATTTT. Its protein is CASSEGDQPQHF.

The chain joins TRBV5-4 to TRBJ2-7; TRBD2 aligns across 7 bases. Unmatched junction bases numbered 8, after V lost 5 bases and J lost 0 bases. The CDR3 extends over 15 amino acids. Germline V gene data show CDR1 as SGHNT and CDR2 as YYREEE (reference sequence). CDR3 sequence (DNA): TGTGCCAGCAGTCGGTGGGGGGGAGGCTCCTACGAGCAGTACTTC. Translating it yields CASSRWGGGSYEQYF.

The chain has TRBV5-1 and TRBJ2-1; possible D gene TRBD1, 6 bases. This CDR3 has 16 amino acids. Germline V CDR1 and CDR2: SGHRS, YFSETQ. V lost 0 bases and J 2 bases, leaving 12 bases between the germline ends. CDR3: CASSLVQGTTYNEQFF. DNA for the CDR3: TGCGCCAGCAGCTTGGTACAGGGTACCACCTACAATGAGCAGTTCTTC.

CDR3 amino acids: CAITTGQGNYGYTF. Written as DNA, the CDR3 is TGTGCCATCACTACGGGCCAGGGGAACTATGGCTACACCTTC. J is TRBJ1-2 and V is TRBV10-3; TRBD1 might be the D (6 bases). The CDR3 is 14 amino acids. The ends were cut back, 7 bases at V and 2 bases at J, with 14 bases in the middle. Germline V gene data show CDR1 as ENHRY and CDR2 as SYGVKD.

The gene calls are TRBV9 and TRBJ2-5; D perhaps matches TRBD1 (6 bases). V shed 3 bases and J shed 1 base, with 10 bases lying between them. The germline CDR1 and CDR2 sequences are SGDLS and YYNGEE. The length of the CDR3 is 14 residues. DNA of the CDR3: TGTGCCAGCAGCGCCCTGGACAGCCAAGAGACCCAGTACTTC. Its protein product is CASSALDSQETQYF.

The rearrangement joins TRBV9 to TRBJ2-1, with 7 bases that match TRBD2. The CDR3 has 15 amino acids. The germline V gene has CDR1 SGDLS and CDR2 YYNGEE. After removal of 5 bases from V and 5 bases from J, the junction contained 10 bases not matched to a gene. This CDR3 is CASRTGAREDNEQFF. The CDR3 DNA follows: TGTGCCAGCAGAACGGGCGCCCGGGAGGACAATGAGCAGTTCTTC.

The chain joins TRBV29-1 to TRBJ2-5, with D maybe TRBD1 (6 bases). V was trimmed by 7 bases and J by 2 bases, leaving 11 bases between them. Germline loops: CDR1 SQVTM, CDR2 ANQGSEA. This CDR3 spans 12 amino acids. CDR3 nucleotides: TGCAGCGCCGCCCAGGGGCAAGAGACCCAGTACTTC. Residues: CSAAQGQETQYF.

This clone was seen once. This chain joins TRBV15 and TRBJ1-1; D is ambiguous. This CDR3 region has 15 residues. The V and J ends lost 0 bases and 6 bases respectively, with 14 bases between them. CDR1 and CDR2 from the germline V gene are LNHNV and YYDKDF (reference sequence). The CDR3 spells CATSRDRVKAAEAFF. DNA of the CDR3: TGTGCCACCAGCAGAGATAGGGTTAAGGCGGCTGAAGCTTTCTTT.

The J gene is TRBJ1-5, the V gene TRBV7-2; tentatively, D is TRBD1 (5 bases). Germline CDR1 reads SGHTA; CDR2 reads FQGNSA. With 5 bases removed from V and 0 bases from J, the gap between germline ends came to 14 bases. This CDR3 is built from 16 residues. The CDR3 nucleotides read TGTGCCAGCAGCCCAGTCGGGGGGTTTAGCAATCAGCCCCAGCATTTT. Its protein is CASSPVGGFSNQPQHF.

This clone came up a few times. V usage is TRBV5-1 and J usage is TRBJ2-3; D not certain. The CDR3 loop spans 15 amino acids. Trimming left V 3 bases short and J 2 bases short, with 13 bases between. Germline V gives CDR1 SGHRS, CDR2 YFSETQ. The CDR3: CASSSGRALTDTQYF. The CDR3 DNA follows: TGCGCCAGCAGCTCCGGCCGGGCCCTCACAGATACGCAGTATTTT.

The V call is TRBV29-1, the J call TRBJ2-5; weak D call: TRBD2 (6 bases). The CDR3 loop spans 12 amino acids. The germline V gene encodes CDR1 SQVTM and CDR2 ANQGSEA. Trimming cost V 7 bases and J 4 bases, with 13 bases left between them. Here the CDR3 DNA reads TGCAGCGGTAGACTAGGAAGAGAGACCCAGTACTTC. Protein: CSGRLGRETQYF.

This clone was seen once. The chain links TRBV7-8 to TRBJ2-1; D possibly uses TRBD1 or TRBD2 (5 bases each). CDR1 is SGHVS and CDR2 is FQNEAQ in the germline V gene. V was clipped by 5 bases and J by 6 bases, with 14 bases between them. The CDR3 loop spans 14 amino acids. In DNA form, the CDR3 reads TGTGCCAGCAGCCTCGGGTGGGGGAGCAATGAGCAGTTCTTC. It codes for CASSLGWGSNEQFF.

In this sample, this clone turned up a few times. V is TRBV25-1 and J is TRBJ2-1; D is uncertain. The CDR3 has 13 amino acids. The germline V and J ends were trimmed by 4 bases and 3 bases, with 7 bases remaining between them. Germline lookup yields CDR1 MGHDK and CDR2 SYGVNS. The CDR3 nucleotides are TGTGCCAGCAGTGCCCCCGGCTACAATGAGCAGTTCTTC. Its protein product is CASSAPGYNEQFF.

The V call is TRBV5-1, the J call TRBJ1-1, with a possible D match to TRBD1 (6 bases). V shed 1 base and J shed 5 bases, with 15 bases lying between them. Germline-derived CDR1 and CDR2 are SGHRS and YFSETQ. There are 15 residues in the CDR3. CDR3 in DNA: TGCGCCAGCAGCTTGTACCCACAGGGTGGGACTGAAGCTTTCTTT. It specifies CASSLYPQGGTEAFF.

The V gene is TRBV29-1, the J gene TRBJ1-1; maybe TRBD1 (5 bases). CDR1 is SQVTM and CDR2 is ANQGSEA in the germline V gene. The CDR3 length is 16 residues. V was clipped by 5 bases and J by 4 bases, with 23 bases between them. The CDR3 coding sequence is TGCAGCGTTTACCCACGGCAGGGAGAGTCGGGCACTGAAGCTTTCTTT. Protein product: CSVYPRQGESGTEAFF.

On this clone: The sample has other DNA sequences that encode this CDR3 too. The CDR3 DNA is TGCAGCGTTGACACTGAAGCTTTCTTT. It encodes CSVDTEAFF. This rearrangement joins TRBV29-1 to TRBJ1-1, with D hard to call. The CDR3 is 9 residues long. V lost 3 bases and J lost 4, with 0 bases in between. Germline V lookup: CDR1 SQVTM, CDR2 ANQGSEA. Together with reference TRBV29-1 and TRBJ1-1, the CDR3 gives the full variable domain: SAVISQKPSRDICQRGTSLTIQCQVDSQVTMMFWYRQQPGQSLTLIATANQGSEATYESGFVIDKFPISRPNLTFSTLTVSNMSPEDSSIYLCSVDTEAFFGQGTRLTVV.

This chain connects TRBV6-5 to TRBJ2-1; 9 bases are shared with TRBD1. The V segment lost 4 bases and the J segment 9 bases; nucleotides outside the gene matches: 4. Germline V gene lookup returns CDR1 MNHEY and CDR2 SVGAGI. There are 13 residues in the CDR3. CDR3 residues: CASSFRQGGEQFF. CDR3 nucleotides: TGTGCCAGCAGTTTTAGACAGGGGGGTGAGCAGTTCTTC.

The chain employs TRBV5-4 and TRBJ2-5; possibly TRBD1 for D (6 bases). The CDR3 is 13 residues long. CDR1 SGHNT and CDR2 YYREEE come from the germline V gene (reference sequence). Deletions cut 4 bases from V and 3 bases from J, with 10 bases between. CDR3 amino acids: CASSATGKETQYF. DNA of the CDR3: TGTGCCAGCAGCGCCACAGGGAAAGAGACCCAGTACTTC.

V and J are TRBV5-6 and TRBJ1-3, with D tentatively TRBD1 (5 bases). Germline CDR1 reads SGHDT; CDR2 reads YYEEEE. V was cut by 0 bases and J by 0 bases, with 7 bases left in between. The CDR3 sequence is 15 residues long. Here the CDR3 reads CASSLGQFSGNTIYF. CDR3 DNA: TGTGCCAGCAGCTTGGGACAGTTCTCTGGAAACACCATATATTTT.

Here the CDR3 DNA reads TGTGCCATCAGTGACGGAGGGCCCGAGCAGTACTTC. Translation: CAISDGGPEQYF. The rearrangement links TRBV10-3 to TRBJ2-7; D might be TRBD2 (6 bases). The CDR3 totals 12 residues. Germline-derived CDR1 and CDR2 are ENHRY and SYGVKD. The ends were cut back, 3 bases at V and 6 bases at J, with 9 bases in the middle.

This clone came up a few times. The rearrangement links TRBV5-6 to TRBJ1-1; D not resolved. This CDR3 has 16 residues. Germline loops: CDR1 SGHDT, CDR2 YYEEEE. Between the trimmed V and J ends, which lost 1 base and 5 bases, there was a span of 18 bases. The CDR3 DNA follows: TGTGCCAGCAGCTTGCCGTCGATTAGGGCGAAGACTGAAGCTTTCTTT. Protein: CASSLPSIRAKTEAFF.